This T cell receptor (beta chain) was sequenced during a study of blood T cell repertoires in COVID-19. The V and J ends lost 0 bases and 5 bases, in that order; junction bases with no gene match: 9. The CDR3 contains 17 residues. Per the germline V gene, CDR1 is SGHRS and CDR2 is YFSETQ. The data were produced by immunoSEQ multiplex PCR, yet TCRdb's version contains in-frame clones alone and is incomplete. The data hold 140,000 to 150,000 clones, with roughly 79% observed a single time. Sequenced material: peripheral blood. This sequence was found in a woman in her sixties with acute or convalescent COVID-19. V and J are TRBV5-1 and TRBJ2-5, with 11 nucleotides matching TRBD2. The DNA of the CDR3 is TGCGCCAGCAGCTTGGATGCTAGCGGGAGGATTGGGGAGACCCAGTACTTC. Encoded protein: CASSLDASGRIGETQYF.